This paragraph covers one T cell receptor (beta chain) sequence. The entry originates in a study of OX40 agonist ivuxolimab in advanced cancers. Per germline, CDR1 SEHNR and CDR2 FQNEAQ (reference sequence). V shed 5 bases and J 2 bases; nucleotides not matched to a gene: 4. The length of the CDR3 is 16 residues. Assay used: immunoSEQ multiplex PCR; TCRdb lists only in-frame clones, some missing. Of under 60,000 clones in the sample, about 85% were seen once. The rearrangement uses TRBV7-9 and TRBJ2-7; 15 nucleotides agree with TRBD2. The sequenced sample was CD4+ or CD8+ T cells sorted from blood, obtained in a trial of the OX40 agonist ivuxolimab. This receptor was taken from an adult with an advanced solid tumor such as melanoma, head and neck, liver or kidney cancer. This CDR3 reads CASSLGLAGGTYEQYF. The CDR3 DNA is TGTGCCAGCAGCCTGGGACTAGCGGGGGGAACCTACGAGCAGTACTTC.